Described below is a single T cell receptor (beta chain) sequence and its context. Everyone who took part was 18 to 89 years old, and they came from roughly 25 US areas. The repertoire was sequenced with immunoSEQ multiplex PCR; TCRdb's copy has only in-frame clones and lacks some. The sample gives over 150,000 clones, around 85% of which show up once; roughly 6.2% is in the top ten. The entry originates in a study of blood T cell repertoires in COVID-19. Germline CDR1 and CDR2: SEHNR and FQNEAQ (reference sequence). The V gene lost 2 bases and the J gene lost 3 bases, with 2 bases spanning the gap. This CDR3 has 11 residues.

This clonotype originated in a man aged 35-49 years who had recovered from COVID-19. Sequencing input: PBMCs or T cells enriched from blood (not recorded which). The chain links TRBV7-9 to TRBJ2-7; unclear D gene. CDR3 region: CASSLLYEQYF. CDR3 nucleotides: TGTGCCAGCAGCTTACTCTACGAGCAGTACTTC. Full variable domain (outside the CDR3, taken from reference TRBV7-9 and TRBJ2-7): DTGVSQNPRHKITKRGQNVTFRCDPISEHNRLYWYRQTLGQGPEFLTYFQNEAQLEKSRLLSDRFSAERPKGSFSTLEIQRTEQGDSAMYLCASSLLYEQYFGPGTRLTVT.